The text below deals with one T cell receptor (beta chain). This clone was observed a handful of times. Its antigen is not yet known. The sample holds no much larger clone one base away, and base qualities are not on file. The immunoSEQ Assay, a bias-controlled multiplex PCR, was used to amplify TCRbeta CDR3 regions from genomic DNA. In the authors' own workflow: The number of nucleated cells in each sample was estimated by amplification of reference gene primers within the assay. To quantify the absolute abundance of each unique TCRbeta CDR3 rearrangement, sequence reads were collapsed and filtered. For each sample, productive Simpson clonality was calculated by taking the square root of Simpson's diversity index across productive rearrangements. In TCRdb, the immuneACCESS table is reduced to in-frame sequences with V and J assigned. These tables do not hold every clone; where another copy was compared, an unresolved V gene accounts for under half, and the others remain unexplained. V and J calls and clone size are as listed in that table; D and trimming were resolved from the DNA. Here the sample has roughly 230,000 clones; 85% occur a single time. About 6.9% of the sample is in the top ten clones.

Participants in the prospective study were aged roughly 18 to 89 years, lived in 24 United States geographic areas, and enrolled through a virtual design. Cohort assignment in the prospective study relied on participant-reported clinical history from a screening survey and a study questionnaire. Exposed participants had been in contact, within 2 weeks of entering the study, with a person who had a PCR-confirmed or clinician-diagnosed case of COVID-19. Each participant in the prospective study had whole blood, serum and a nasopharyngeal or oropharyngeal swab collected by mobile phlebotomists. Prospective study participants could optionally give additional blood draws and questionnaires over a roughly two-month period. Before DNA extraction, prospective study blood samples were shipped either frozen or at room temperature. The data were taken from a study of blood T cell repertoires in COVID-19 (TCRdb year 2020). As for the study more broadly: Samples covering the acute and convalescent phases of COVID-19 were provided by collaborators in the United States, Italy and Spain. The material from the prospective study consisted of cDNA or gDNA derived from T cells, B-cell-depleted T cells, or PBMCs. The dataset comprised deeply sampled blood TCRbeta repertoires from subjects exposed to, actively infected with, or recovered from COVID-19. A freely available public database, intended as a resource for researchers studying the immune response to SARS-CoV-2, is where the repertoires were released. Samples came from the ongoing ImmuneRACE study (first 160 participants) plus 1,254 subjects from 6 global collaborators. Sample metadata almost always included a de-identified subject ID, COVID-19 status, age in years and sex. Where available, HLA class I and class II types were taken from metadata supplied by the sample provider and were not determined by assay-based typing.

The investigation overall reported the following: Clinical and demographic metadata were provided uncurated, with the amount varying by source and participant.

V sheds 0 bases and J sheds 1 base, leaving 10 bases between their ends. Sequences SGHTA (CDR1) and FQGNSA (CDR2) are obtained from the germline V gene. Measured from the cysteine to the phenylalanine, the CDR3 is 16 residues long. CDR3 DNA is the only sequence kept; it has 48 bases, read in frame from the first base. The receptor was isolated from a woman in her forties or fifties who had been exposed to COVID-19. Material for sequencing was PBMCs or T cells enriched from blood (not recorded which). Here the chain combines TRBV7-2 and TRBJ1-3; TRBD1 might be the D gene, on 5 matching bases. The CDR3 region has the sequence CASSLAMGQSGNTIYF. The DNA sequence is TGTGCCAGCAGCTTAGCAATGGGGCAATCTGGAAACACCATATATTTT. Supplemented by the reference TRBV7-2 and TRBJ1-3 proteins around the CDR3, the complete variable domain is GAGVSQSPSNKVTEKGKDVELRCDPISGHTALYWYRQSLGQGLEFLIYFQGNSAPDKSGLPSDRFSAERTGGSVSTLTIQRTQQEDSAVYLCASSLAMGQSGNTIYFGEGSWLTVV.